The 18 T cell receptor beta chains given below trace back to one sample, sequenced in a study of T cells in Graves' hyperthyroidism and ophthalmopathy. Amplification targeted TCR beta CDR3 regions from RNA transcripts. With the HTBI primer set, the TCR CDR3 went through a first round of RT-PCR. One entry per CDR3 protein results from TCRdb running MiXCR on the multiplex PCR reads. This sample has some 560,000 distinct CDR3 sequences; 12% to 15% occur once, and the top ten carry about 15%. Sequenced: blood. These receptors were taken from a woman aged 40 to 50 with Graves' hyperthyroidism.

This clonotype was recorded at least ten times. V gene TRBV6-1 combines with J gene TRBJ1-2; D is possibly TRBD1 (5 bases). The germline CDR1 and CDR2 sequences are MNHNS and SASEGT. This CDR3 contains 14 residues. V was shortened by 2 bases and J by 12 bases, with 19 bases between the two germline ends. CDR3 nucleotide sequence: TGTGCCAGCAGTGAAAACCTGAACAGGAAAGCAAACACCTTC. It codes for CASSENLNRKANTF.

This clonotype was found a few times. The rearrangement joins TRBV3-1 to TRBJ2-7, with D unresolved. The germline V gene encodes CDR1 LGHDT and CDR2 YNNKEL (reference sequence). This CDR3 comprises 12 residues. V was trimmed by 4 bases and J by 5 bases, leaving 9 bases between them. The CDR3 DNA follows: TGTGCCAGCAGCCTTCACAGTGACGAGCAGTACTTC. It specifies CASSLHSDEQYF.

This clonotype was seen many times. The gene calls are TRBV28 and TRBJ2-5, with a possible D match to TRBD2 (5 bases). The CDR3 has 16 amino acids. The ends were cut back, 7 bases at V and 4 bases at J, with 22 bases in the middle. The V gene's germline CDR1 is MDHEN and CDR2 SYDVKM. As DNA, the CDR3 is TGTGCCAGCAATTACCAGTGGGCGGGCGGCGGAGAGACCCAGTACTTC. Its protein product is CASNYQWAGGGETQYF.

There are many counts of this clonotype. The chain's CDR3 is CASSLASWGGGNIQYF. In DNA, the CDR3 is TGTGCCAGCAGCTTAGCGTCGTGGGGAGGGGGGAACATTCAGTACTTC. The J gene is TRBJ2-4, the V gene TRBV7-8, with a weak D call TRBD2 (7 bases). The germline V gene encodes CDR1 SGHVS and CDR2 FQNEAQ. The CDR3 has 16 amino acids. Trimming removed 0 bases at V and 7 bases at J, with 16 bases between.

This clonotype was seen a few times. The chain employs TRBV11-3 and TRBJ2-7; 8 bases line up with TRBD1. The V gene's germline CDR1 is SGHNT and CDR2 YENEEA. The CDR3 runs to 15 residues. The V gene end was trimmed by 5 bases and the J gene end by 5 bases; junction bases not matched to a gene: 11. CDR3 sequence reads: CASSPQDRVRNEQYF. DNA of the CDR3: TGTGCCAGCAGCCCTCAGGACAGGGTGAGGAACGAGCAGTACTTC.

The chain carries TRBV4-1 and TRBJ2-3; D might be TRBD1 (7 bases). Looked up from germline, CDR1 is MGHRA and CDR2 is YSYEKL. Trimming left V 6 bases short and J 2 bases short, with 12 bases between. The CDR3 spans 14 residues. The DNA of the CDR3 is TGCGCCAGCAGACAGGGGACTGACACAGATACGCAGTATTTT. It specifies CASRQGTDTDTQYF.

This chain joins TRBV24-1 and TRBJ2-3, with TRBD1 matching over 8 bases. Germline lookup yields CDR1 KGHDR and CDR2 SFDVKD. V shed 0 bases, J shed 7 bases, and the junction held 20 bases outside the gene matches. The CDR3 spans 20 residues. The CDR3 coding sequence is TGTGCCACCAGTGATTTGCCGGGGCGTCGCCGGGACAGGTTCATAAATACGCAGTATTTT. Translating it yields CATSDLPGRRRDRFINTQYF.

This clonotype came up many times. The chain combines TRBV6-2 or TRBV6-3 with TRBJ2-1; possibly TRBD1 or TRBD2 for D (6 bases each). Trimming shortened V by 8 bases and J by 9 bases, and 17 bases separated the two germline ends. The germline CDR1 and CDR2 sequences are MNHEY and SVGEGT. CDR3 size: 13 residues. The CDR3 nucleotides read TGTGCCAGCGGATTCTTACAGGGAGGTGAGCAGTTCTTC. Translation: CASGFLQGGEQFF.

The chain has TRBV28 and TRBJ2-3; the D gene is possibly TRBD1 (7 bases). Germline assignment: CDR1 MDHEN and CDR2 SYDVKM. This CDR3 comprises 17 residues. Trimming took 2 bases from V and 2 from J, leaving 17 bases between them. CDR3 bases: TGTGCCAGCAGTTTAGGTTTGGGGGGACAGAACACAGATACGCAGTATTTT. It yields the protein CASSLGLGGQNTDTQYF.

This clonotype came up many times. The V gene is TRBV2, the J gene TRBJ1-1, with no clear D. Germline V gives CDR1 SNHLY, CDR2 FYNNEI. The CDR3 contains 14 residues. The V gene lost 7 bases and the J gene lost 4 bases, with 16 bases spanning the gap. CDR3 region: CASIVGSLTTEAFF. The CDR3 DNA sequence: TGTGCCAGCATCGTCGGGTCTTTAACCACTGAAGCTTTCTTT.

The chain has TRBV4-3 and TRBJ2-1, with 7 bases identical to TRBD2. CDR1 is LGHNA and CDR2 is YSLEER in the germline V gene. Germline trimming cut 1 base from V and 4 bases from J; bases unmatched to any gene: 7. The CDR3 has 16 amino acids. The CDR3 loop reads CASSQALASGYNEQFF. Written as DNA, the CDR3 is TGCGCCAGCAGCCAAGCTCTGGCTAGCGGATACAATGAGCAGTTCTTC.

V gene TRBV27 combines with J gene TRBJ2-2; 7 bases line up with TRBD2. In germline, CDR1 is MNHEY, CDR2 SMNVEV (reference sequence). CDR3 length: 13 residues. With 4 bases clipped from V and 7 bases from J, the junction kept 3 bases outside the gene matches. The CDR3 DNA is TGTGCCAGCAGTTCACTAGCGCTCGGGGAGCTGTTTTTT. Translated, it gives CASSSLALGELFF.

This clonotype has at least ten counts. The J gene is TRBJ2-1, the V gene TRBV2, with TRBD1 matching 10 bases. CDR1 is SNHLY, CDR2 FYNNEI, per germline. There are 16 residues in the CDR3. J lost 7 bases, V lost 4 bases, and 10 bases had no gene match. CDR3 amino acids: CASSGGPGQGSNEQFF. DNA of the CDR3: TGTGCCAGCAGTGGGGGGCCGGGACAGGGGTCAAATGAGCAGTTCTTC.

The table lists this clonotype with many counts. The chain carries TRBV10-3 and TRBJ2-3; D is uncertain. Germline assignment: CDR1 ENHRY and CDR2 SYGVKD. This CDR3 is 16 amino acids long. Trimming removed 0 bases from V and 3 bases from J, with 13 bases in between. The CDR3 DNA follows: TGTGCCATCAGTGAGTCGAACGTAAGGAGTACAGATACGCAGTATTTT. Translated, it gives CAISESNVRSTDTQYF.

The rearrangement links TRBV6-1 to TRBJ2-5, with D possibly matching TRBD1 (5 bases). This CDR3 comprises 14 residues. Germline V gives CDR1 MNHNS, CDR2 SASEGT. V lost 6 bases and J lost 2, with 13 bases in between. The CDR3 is CASSQGAVQETQYF. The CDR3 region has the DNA TGTGCCAGCAGCCAGGGCGCCGTACAAGAGACCCAGTACTTC.

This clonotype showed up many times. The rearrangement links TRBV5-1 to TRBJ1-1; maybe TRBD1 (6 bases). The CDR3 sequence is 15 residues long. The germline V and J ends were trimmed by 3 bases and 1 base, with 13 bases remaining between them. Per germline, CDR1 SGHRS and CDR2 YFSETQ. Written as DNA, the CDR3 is TGCGCCAGCAGCTCAGCGACAGGACCGAACACTGAAGCTTTCTTT. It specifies CASSSATGPNTEAFF.

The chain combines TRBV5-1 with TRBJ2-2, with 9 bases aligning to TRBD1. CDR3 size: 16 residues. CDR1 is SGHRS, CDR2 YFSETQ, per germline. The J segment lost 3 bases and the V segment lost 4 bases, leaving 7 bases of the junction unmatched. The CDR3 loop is CASSKDRGGDTGELFF. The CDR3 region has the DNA TGCGCCAGCAGCAAGGACAGGGGAGGGGACACCGGGGAGCTGTTTTTT.

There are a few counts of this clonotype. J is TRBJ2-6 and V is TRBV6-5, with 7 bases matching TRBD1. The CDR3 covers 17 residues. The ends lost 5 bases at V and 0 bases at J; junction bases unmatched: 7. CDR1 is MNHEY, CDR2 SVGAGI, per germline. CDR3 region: CASSGLGQPSGANVLTF. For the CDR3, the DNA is TGTGCCAGCAGTGGTTTGGGACAGCCCTCTGGGGCCAACGTCCTGACTTTC.